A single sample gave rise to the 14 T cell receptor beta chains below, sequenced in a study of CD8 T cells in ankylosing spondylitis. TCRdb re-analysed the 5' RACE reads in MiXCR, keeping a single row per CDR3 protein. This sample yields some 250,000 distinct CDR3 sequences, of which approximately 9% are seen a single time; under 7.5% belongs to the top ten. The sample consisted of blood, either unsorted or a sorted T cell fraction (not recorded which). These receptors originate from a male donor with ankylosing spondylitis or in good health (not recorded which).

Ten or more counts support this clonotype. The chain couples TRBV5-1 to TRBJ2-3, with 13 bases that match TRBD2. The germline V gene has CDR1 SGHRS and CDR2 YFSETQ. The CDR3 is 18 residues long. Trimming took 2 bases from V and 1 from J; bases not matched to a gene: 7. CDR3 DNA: TGCGCCAGCAGCTTATCGACTAGCGGGAGGATCGGCACAGATACGCAGTATTTT. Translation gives CASSLSTSGRIGTDTQYF.

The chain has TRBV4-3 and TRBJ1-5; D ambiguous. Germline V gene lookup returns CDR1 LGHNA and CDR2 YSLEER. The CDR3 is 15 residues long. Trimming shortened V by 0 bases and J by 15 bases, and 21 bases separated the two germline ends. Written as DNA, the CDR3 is TGCGCCAGCAGCCAAGATTCCGGGTCCTTCACCCACCGGCATTTT. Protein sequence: CASSQDSGSFTHRHF.

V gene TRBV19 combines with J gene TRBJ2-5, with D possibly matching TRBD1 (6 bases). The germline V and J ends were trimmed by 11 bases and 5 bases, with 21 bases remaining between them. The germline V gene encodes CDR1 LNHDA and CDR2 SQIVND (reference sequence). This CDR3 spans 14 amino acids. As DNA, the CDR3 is TGTGCCTGCTCCCCAGGGGTCTCCAAGGAGACCCAGTACTTC. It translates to CACSPGVSKETQYF.

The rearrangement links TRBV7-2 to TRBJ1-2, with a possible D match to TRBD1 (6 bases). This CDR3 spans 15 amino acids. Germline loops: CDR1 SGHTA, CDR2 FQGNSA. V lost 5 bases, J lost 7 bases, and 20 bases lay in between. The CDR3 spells CASSPLGQGISGYTF. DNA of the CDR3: TGTGCCAGCAGCCCGTTGGGGCAGGGGATCTCTGGCTACACCTTC.

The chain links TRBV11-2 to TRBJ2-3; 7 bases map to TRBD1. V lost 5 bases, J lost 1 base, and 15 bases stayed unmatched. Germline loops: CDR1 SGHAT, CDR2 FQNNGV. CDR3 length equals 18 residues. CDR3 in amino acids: CASSTLVGLQGGTDTQYF. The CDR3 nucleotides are TGTGCCAGCAGCACCCTGGTGGGCCTTCAGGGGGGCACAGATACGCAGTATTTT.

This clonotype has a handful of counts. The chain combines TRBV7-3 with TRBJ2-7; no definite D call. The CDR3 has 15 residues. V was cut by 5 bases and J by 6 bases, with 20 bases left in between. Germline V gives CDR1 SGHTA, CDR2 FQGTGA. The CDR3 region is CASSVGRVPPGEQYF. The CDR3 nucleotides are TGTGCCAGCAGCGTGGGCCGAGTCCCCCCAGGCGAGCAGTACTTC.

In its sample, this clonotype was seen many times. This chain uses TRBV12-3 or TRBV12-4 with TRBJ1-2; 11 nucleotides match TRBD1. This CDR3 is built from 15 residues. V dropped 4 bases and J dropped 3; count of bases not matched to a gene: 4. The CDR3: CASSSRTGGDYGYTF. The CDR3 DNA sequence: TGTGCCAGCAGTTCCCGGACAGGGGGCGACTATGGCTACACCTTC.

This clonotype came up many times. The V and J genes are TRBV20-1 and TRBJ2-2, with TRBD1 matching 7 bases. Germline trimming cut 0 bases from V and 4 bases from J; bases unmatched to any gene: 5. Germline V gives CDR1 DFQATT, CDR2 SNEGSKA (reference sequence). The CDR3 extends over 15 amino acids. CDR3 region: CSARDLRTGTGELFF. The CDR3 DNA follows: TGCAGTGCTAGAGATCTAAGGACAGGCACCGGGGAGCTGTTTTTT.

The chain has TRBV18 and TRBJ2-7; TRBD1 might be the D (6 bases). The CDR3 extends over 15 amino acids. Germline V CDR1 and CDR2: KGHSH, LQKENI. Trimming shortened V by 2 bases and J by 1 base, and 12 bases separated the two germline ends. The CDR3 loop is CASSPGGGGSYEQYF. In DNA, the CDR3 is TGTGCCAGCTCACCAGGGGGCGGCGGATCCTACGAGCAGTACTTC. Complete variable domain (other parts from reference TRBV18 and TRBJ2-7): NAGVMQNPRHLVRRRGQEARLRCSPMKGHSHVYWYRQLPEEGLKFMVYLQKENIIDESGMPKERFSAEFPKEGPSILRIQQVVRGDSAAYFCASSPGGGGSYEQYFGPGTRLTVT.

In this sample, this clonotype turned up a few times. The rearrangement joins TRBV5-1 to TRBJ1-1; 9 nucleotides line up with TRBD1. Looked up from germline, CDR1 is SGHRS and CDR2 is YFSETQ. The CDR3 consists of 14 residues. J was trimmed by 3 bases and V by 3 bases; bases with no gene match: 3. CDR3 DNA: TGCGCCAGCAGCTCGGGACAGGGAGACACTGAAGCTTTCTTT. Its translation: CASSSGQGDTEAFF.

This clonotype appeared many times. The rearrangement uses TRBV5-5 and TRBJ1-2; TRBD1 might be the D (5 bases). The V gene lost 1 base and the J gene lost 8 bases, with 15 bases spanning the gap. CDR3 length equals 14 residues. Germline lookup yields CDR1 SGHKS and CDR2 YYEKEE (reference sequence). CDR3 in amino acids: CASSLRGMESGYTF. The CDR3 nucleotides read TGTGCCAGCAGCTTGCGGGGGATGGAGTCAGGCTACACCTTC. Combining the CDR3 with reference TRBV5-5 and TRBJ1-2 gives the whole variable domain DAGVTQSPTHLIKTRGQQVTLRCSPISGHKSVSWYQQVLGQGPQFIFQYYEKEERGRGNFPDRFSARQFPNYSSELNVNALLLGDSALYLCASSLRGMESGYTFGSGTRLTVV.

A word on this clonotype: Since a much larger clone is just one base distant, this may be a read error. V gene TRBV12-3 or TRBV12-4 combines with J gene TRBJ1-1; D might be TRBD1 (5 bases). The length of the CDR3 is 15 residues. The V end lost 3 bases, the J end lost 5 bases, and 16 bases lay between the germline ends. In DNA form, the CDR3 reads TGTGCCAGCAGTTTCCCAGAGTCGGGGCGGACTGAAGCTTTCTTT. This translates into CASSFPESGRTEAFF.

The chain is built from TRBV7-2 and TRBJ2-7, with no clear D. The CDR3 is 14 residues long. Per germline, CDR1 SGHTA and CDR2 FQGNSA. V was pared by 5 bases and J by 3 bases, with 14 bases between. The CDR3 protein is CASSEVAERYEQYF. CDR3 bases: TGTGCCAGCAGCGAAGTGGCGGAGCGCTACGAGCAGTACTTC.

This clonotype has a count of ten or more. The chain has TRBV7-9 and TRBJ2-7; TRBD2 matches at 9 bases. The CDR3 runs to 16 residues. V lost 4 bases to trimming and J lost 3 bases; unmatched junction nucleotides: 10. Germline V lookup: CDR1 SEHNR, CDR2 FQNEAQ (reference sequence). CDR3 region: CASSSLSGTSRYEQYF. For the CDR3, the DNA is TGTGCCAGCAGCTCCCTTTCCGGGACTAGCCGCTACGAGCAGTACTTC.